This entry lists 30 T cell receptor beta chains sequenced from one sample in a study of a mutant IDH1 vaccine in newly diagnosed glioma. The assay was immunoSEQ multiplex PCR, and TCRdb's table has in-frame clones only and misses some. The sample holds approximately 70,000 clones; nearly 85% are singletons and the top ten take roughly 15%. Time point indicated: week 23, last vaccination. Vaccine doses each comprised 300 ug of mutant IDH1 20-mer peptide, with topical imiquimod. Their recognized antigens are unknown. The sequenced sample was PBMCs, obtained from a glioma patient whose treatment included an IDH1 peptide vaccine. These receptors were obtained from a man in his late teens or twenties with glioma.

V gene TRBV13 combines with J gene TRBJ2-1; D not resolved. The CDR3 totals 12 residues. Germline V gives CDR1 PRHDT, CDR2 FYEKMQ (reference sequence). V was pared by 6 bases and J by 7 bases, with 10 bases between. CDR3 loop: CASSLGSNEQFF. CDR3 coding DNA: TGTGCCAGCAGTCTCGGGTCTAATGAGCAGTTCTTC.

This chain links TRBV5-1 with TRBJ2-3, with TRBD1 matching 9 bases. The CDR3 length is 13 residues. The V segment lost 8 bases and the J segment 6 bases; nucleotides outside the gene matches: 7. Germline values: CDR1 SGHRS, CDR2 YFSETQ. DNA of the CDR3: TGCGCCAGTTCGACAGGGGGACGGGATACGCAGTATTTT. This gives the protein CASSTGGRDTQYF.

The gene calls are TRBV4-1 and TRBJ1-5; D is undetermined. From germline, CDR1 is MGHRA and CDR2 YSYEKL. V lost 0 bases to trimming and J lost 6 bases, with 6 bases between them. The length of the CDR3 is 13 residues. CDR3 protein: CASSQDTGQPQHF. For the CDR3, the DNA is TGCGCCAGCAGCCAAGACACGGGTCAGCCCCAGCATTTT.

V is TRBV7-8 and J is TRBJ2-7; D is ambiguous. Germline CDR1 is SGHVS and CDR2 is FQNEAQ. The germline V and J ends were trimmed by 2 bases and 2 bases, with 10 bases remaining between them. CDR3 length: 14 residues. Here the CDR3 reads CASSLTGPPYEQYF. CDR3 DNA sequence: TGTGCCAGCAGCTTAACCGGGCCCCCCTACGAGCAGTACTTC.

This rearrangement joins TRBV6-1 to TRBJ2-7, with D maybe TRBD2 (5 bases). The germline V gene encodes CDR1 MNHNS and CDR2 SASEGT. CDR3 length equals 14 residues. Trimming pared 3 bases from V and 7 bases from J, leaving 16 bases between. This CDR3 reads CASSDYWPPGEQYF. The CDR3 nucleotides are TGTGCCAGCAGTGACTACTGGCCCCCGGGAGAGCAGTACTTC.

The rearrangement joins TRBV19 to TRBJ1-4; perhaps TRBD1 as D (5 bases). This CDR3 is built from 16 residues. The V end lost 0 bases, the J end lost 5 bases, and 13 bases lay between the germline ends. Germline V lookup: CDR1 LNHDA, CDR2 SQIVND (reference sequence). CDR3 sequence: CASSIDNPPGNEKLFF. The CDR3 region has the DNA TGTGCCAGTAGTATAGATAACCCGCCAGGGAATGAAAAACTGTTTTTT.

This chain uses TRBV5-4 with TRBJ2-7; a weak D match, TRBD1 (6 bases). With 4 bases removed from V and 2 bases from J, the gap between germline ends came to 13 bases. CDR1 is SGHNT, CDR2 YYREEE, per germline (reference sequence). This CDR3 spans 14 amino acids. CDR3 region: CASSRRDNPYEQYF. CDR3 bases: TGTGCCAGCAGCCGCCGGGACAATCCCTACGAGCAGTACTTC.

The DNA for the CDR3 is TGTGCCAGCAGTACTCCGGGACAGGCGAGCACAGATACGCAGTATTTT. Translating gives CASSTPGQASTDTQYF. This sequence joins TRBV6-6 and TRBJ2-3, with 8 positions matching TRBD1. The CDR3 length is 16 residues. Looked up from germline, CDR1 is MNHNY and CDR2 is SVGAGI (reference sequence). Germline trimming cut 5 bases from V and 0 bases from J; bases unmatched to any gene: 7.

V and J are TRBV6-5 and TRBJ1-1; a weak D match, TRBD1 (5 bases). The CDR3 is made up of 14 amino acids. Looked up from germline, CDR1 is MNHEY and CDR2 is SVGAGI. V was cut by 6 bases and J by 10 bases, with 21 bases left in between. The CDR3 DNA reads as TGTGCCAGCAGGGCCCCTAAGGTCGGGGCGTCAGCTTTCTTT. Protein sequence: CASRAPKVGASAFF.

The chain combines TRBV2 with TRBJ2-7, with 16 bases lining up with TRBD2. Germline V CDR1 and CDR2: SNHLY, FYNNEI. The CDR3 has 16 amino acids. The V segment lost 0 bases and the J segment 8 bases; nucleotides outside the gene matches: 4. The CDR3 spells CASSEAGTSGRAKQYF. The DNA of the CDR3 is TGTGCCAGCAGTGAAGCGGGGACTAGCGGGAGGGCAAAGCAGTACTTC.

The chain uses TRBV20-1 and TRBJ2-3; D is unresolved. Germline V CDR1 and CDR2: DFQATT, SNEGSKA (reference sequence). V was clipped by 5 bases and J by 6 bases, with 9 bases between them. This CDR3 is 11 amino acids long. DNA for the CDR3: TGCAGTGCTCACCGAACCGATACGCAGTATTTT. Translating gives CSAHRTDTQYF.

The V gene is TRBV9, the J gene TRBJ2-1; unclear D gene. V lost 4 bases, J lost 0 bases, and 14 bases lay in between. Germline values: CDR1 SGDLS, CDR2 YYNGEE. The CDR3 spans 16 residues. The CDR3 loop is CASSPTFFGSYNEQFF. DNA of the CDR3: TGTGCCAGCAGCCCCACCTTTTTCGGCTCCTACAATGAGCAGTTCTTC.

In nucleotides, the CDR3 is TGTGCCAGCAGCCCCGGGACTAGCGGGAGGACTGGTGAGCAGTTCTTC. Protein product: CASSPGTSGRTGEQFF. The chain has TRBV5-4 and TRBJ2-1, with 15 bases aligning to TRBD2. CDR1 SGHNT and CDR2 YYREEE come from the germline V gene (reference sequence). The CDR3 runs 16 residues. Trimming removed 4 bases from V and 9 bases from J; junction bases left unmatched: 8.

Only a few counts were recorded for this clone. The J gene is TRBJ1-1, the V gene TRBV27, with 8 bases that match TRBD1. This CDR3 spans 15 amino acids. CDR1 is MNHEY, CDR2 SMNVEV, per germline (reference sequence). The V and J ends lost 5 bases and 6 bases, in that order; junction bases with no gene match: 11. DNA of the CDR3: TGTGCCAGCAGTCGACAGGGGAGGGTTTATCCTGAAGCTTTCTTT. This codes for CASSRQGRVYPEAFF.

The J gene is TRBJ2-7, the V gene TRBV19, with a tentative D call TRBD2 (5 bases). The V gene lost 0 bases and the J gene lost 3 bases, with 9 bases spanning the gap. The CDR3 loop spans 14 amino acids. Germline V lookup: CDR1 LNHDA, CDR2 SQIVND (reference sequence). CDR3 in DNA: TGTGCCAGTAGTATAGACCCCCGGGGCTACGAGCAGTACTTC. Encoded protein: CASSIDPRGYEQYF.

Details on this clone: This may stem from a read error, because a much larger clone lies one nucleotide away. The chain combines TRBV4-2 with TRBJ1-2; possible D gene TRBD1, 5 bases. CDR1 and CDR2 from the germline V gene are LGHNA and YNFKEQ. This CDR3 contains 15 residues. The CDR3 is CANSQDLDSYYGYTF. CDR3 sequence (DNA): TGTGCCAACAGCCAAGACCTTGACAGTTACTATGGCTACACCTTC.

The chain is built from TRBV6-1 and TRBJ2-3; 8 nucleotides match TRBD2. The germline gives CDR1 MNHNS, CDR2 SASEGT. V dropped 6 bases and J dropped 3; count of bases not matched to a gene: 5. The length of the CDR3 is 14 residues. CDR3 in amino acids: CASRIAGRTDTQYF. CDR3 coding DNA: TGTGCCAGCAGGATAGCGGGGAGAACAGATACGCAGTATTTT.

The rearrangement joins TRBV29-1 to TRBJ1-5, with 8 nucleotides matching TRBD1. With V trimmed by 5 bases and J by 4 bases, 7 bases remained unmatched. The germline gives CDR1 SQVTM, CDR2 ANQGSEA. This CDR3 contains 14 residues. CDR3 protein: CSVRDRRENQPQHF. DNA for the CDR3: TGCAGCGTTAGGGACAGGCGCGAGAATCAGCCCCAGCATTTT.

This clone was counted between two and nine times. J is TRBJ1-1 and V is TRBV14; D is undetermined. V dropped 4 bases and J dropped 11 bases, with 14 bases sitting between them. The germline gives CDR1 SGHDN, CDR2 FVKESK. The CDR3 is made up of 12 amino acids. CDR3 sequence reads: CASSRPWGVAFF. The CDR3 nucleotides are TGTGCCAGCAGCCGCCCTTGGGGTGTCGCTTTCTTT.

The chain joins TRBV19 to TRBJ1-4; D is ambiguous. This CDR3 spans 13 amino acids. V dropped 3 bases and J dropped 10 bases, with 12 bases sitting between them. Germline CDR1 LNHDA, CDR2 SQIVND (reference sequence). The CDR3 DNA reads as TGTGCCAGTAGTATTGTTCCGGGCGGAAAACTGTTTTTT. Translating it yields CASSIVPGGKLFF.

Of note for this clone: The same CDR3 also results from other DNA sequences found in this sample. The CDR3 is CASSLRGYGYTF. The CDR3 nucleotides read TGTGCCAGCAGCTTACGTGGGTATGGCTACACCTTC. V usage is TRBV7-9 and J usage is TRBJ1-2; no clear D gene. The V gene lost 2 bases and the J gene lost 5 bases, with 6 bases spanning the gap. The CDR3 covers 12 residues. Germline CDR1 is SEHNR and CDR2 is FQNEAQ (reference sequence).

The V gene is TRBV25-1, the J gene TRBJ1-2; 8 bases align to TRBD1. Trimming cost V 10 bases and J 4 bases; bases outside gene matches: 8. Germline CDR1 reads MGHDK; CDR2 reads SYGVNS. The CDR3 length is 13 residues. This CDR3 reads CAISQGAGYGYTF. The CDR3 coding sequence is TGTGCCATCTCCCAGGGGGCCGGCTATGGCTACACCTTC.

This chain uses TRBV7-2 with TRBJ2-1; 16 bases fit TRBD2. The CDR3 extends over 17 amino acids. V was clipped by 1 base and J by 9 bases; unmatched bases: 6. The germline gives CDR1 SGHTA, CDR2 FQGNSA. The CDR3 here is CASSLGQGLAGGTEQFF. The CDR3 DNA reads as TGTGCCAGCAGCTTAGGACAGGGACTAGCGGGGGGGACTGAGCAGTTCTTC. The full variable domain, completed using reference TRBV7-2 and TRBJ2-1, is GAGVSQSPSNKVTEKGKDVELRCDPISGHTALYWYRQSLGQGLEFLIYFQGNSAPDKSGLPSDRFSAERTGGSVSTLTIQRTQQEDSAVYLCASSLGQGLAGGTEQFFGPGTRLTVL.

The V and J genes are TRBV18 and TRBJ1-1; D might be TRBD1 (5 bases). Germline values: CDR1 KGHSH, CDR2 LQKENI. V lost 4 bases and J lost 8, with 20 bases in between. The CDR3 consists of 15 residues. The CDR3 DNA is TGTGCCAGCTCACTGACCGGGCCACCTGGGGGAGAAGCTTTCTTT. It yields the protein CASSLTGPPGGEAFF.

By frequency in the sample, this clone is medium-sized. This rearrangement joins TRBV9 to TRBJ2-2; D is perhaps TRBD1 (6 bases). Per the germline V gene, CDR1 is SGDLS and CDR2 is YYNGEE. This CDR3 has 15 residues. The V end lost 4 bases, the J end lost 3 bases, and 13 bases lay between the germline ends. In nucleotides, the CDR3 is TGTGCCAGCAGCTTACAGGGATTGGACACCGGGGAGCTGTTTTTT. Its translation: CASSLQGLDTGELFF.

The gene calls are TRBV2 and TRBJ2-7; D is unclear. CDR1 SNHLY and CDR2 FYNNEI come from the germline V gene. Trimming took off 11 bases at V and 0 bases at J, with 11 bases between the two ends. CDR3 length equals 12 residues. The CDR3 loop is CAWRLLSYEQYF. CDR3 DNA: TGTGCCTGGCGGCTCCTCTCCTACGAGCAGTACTTC. Drawing the rest from reference TRBV2 and TRBJ2-7, the complete variable domain is EPEVTQTPSHQVTQMGQEVILRCVPISNHLYFYWYRQILGQKVEFLVSFYNNEISEKSEIFDDQFSVERPDGSNFTLKIRSTKLEDSAMYFCAWRLLSYEQYFGPGTRLTVT.

The chain is built from TRBV6-6 and TRBJ1-5; D is uncertain. V shed 6 bases and J shed 0 bases, with 12 bases lying between them. The germline V gene has CDR1 MNHNY and CDR2 SVGAGI (reference sequence). The CDR3 has 15 amino acids. The CDR3 coding sequence is TGTGCCAGCAGACGGACGGATAATAGCAATCAGCCCCAGCATTTT. Protein: CASRRTDNSNQPQHF.

The chain uses TRBV18 and TRBJ2-7; D not certain. Deletions cut 3 bases from V and 6 bases from J, with 9 bases between. The CDR3 is 12 residues long. CDR1 is KGHSH, CDR2 LQKENI, per germline. CDR3 loop: CASSPNPGEQYF. In DNA, the CDR3 is TGTGCCAGCTCACCGAATCCCGGCGAGCAGTACTTC.

The chain has TRBV23-1 and TRBJ1-1; no firm D call. TRBV23-1 is noted as an ORF with a role that remains uncertain. V gave up 3 bases and J gave up 14 bases, with 22 bases separating them. The CDR3 is made up of 14 amino acids. In DNA, the CDR3 is TGCGCCAGCAGTCACAATCGGAGAGGACGGACTCGCTTCTTT. Translating it yields CASSHNRRGRTRFF.

The chain carries TRBV5-4 and TRBJ2-3, with D perhaps matching TRBD2 (5 bases). V lost 7 bases, J lost 6 bases, and 12 bases lay in between. The CDR3 is made up of 12 amino acids. Germline assignment: CDR1 SGHNT and CDR2 YYREEE (reference sequence). The CDR3 nucleotides are TGTGCCAGCGTAGGAACGGGGGATACGCAGTATTTT. Translation gives CASVGTGDTQYF.